These T cell receptor beta chains were read from a single sample in a study of blood T cell repertoires in COVID-19. Libraries were prepared by immunoSEQ multiplex PCR; TCRdb keeps only in-frame clonotypes and omits some of them. Altogether 150,000 to 200,000 clones are present, approximately 88% being singletons, with the ten largest covering 10% to 15%. The sample comprised PBMCs or T cells enriched from blood (not recorded which). These receptors all come from an older woman who had recovered from COVID-19. CDR3s include the opening cysteine and the closing phenylalanine or tryptophan. The D gene is left open where the match is weak. The size field is filled for only some rows; it gives once, few, many or a size class.

CDR3 protein: CASSPSSNQPQHF; CDR3 DNA: TGTGCCAGCAGTCCCAGTAGCAATCAGCCCCAGCATTTT; D gene: .; J gene: TRBJ1-5; clone size: few; V gene: TRBV5-5
CDR3 protein: CASSPRTGLRKGELFF; CDR3 DNA: TGCGCCAGCAGCCCGCGGACAGGGCTGAGGAAGGGGGAGCTGTTTTTT; D gene: TRBD1; J gene: TRBJ2-2; clone size: .; V gene: TRBV5-1
CDR3 protein: CASSLLYNEQFF; CDR3 DNA: TGTGCCAGCAGTCTCCTTTACAATGAGCAGTTCTTC; D gene: .; J gene: TRBJ2-1; clone size: once; V gene: TRBV28
CDR3 protein: CASSLDSPNSPLHF; CDR3 DNA: TGCGCCAGCAGCTTAGACAGTCCGAATTCACCCCTCCACTTT; D gene: .; J gene: TRBJ1-6; clone size: .; V gene: TRBV5-1
CDR3 protein: CASSPRQGLGQYF; CDR3 DNA: TGTGCCAGCAGCCCTAGACAGGGCTTAGGGCAGTACTTC; D gene: TRBD1; J gene: TRBJ2-7; clone size: .; V gene: TRBV27
CDR3 protein: CASSEYARALNYGYTF; CDR3 DNA: TGTGCCAGCAGTGAATACGCCCGCGCCCTTAACTATGGCTACACCTTC; D gene: .; J gene: TRBJ1-2; clone size: .; V gene: TRBV6-1
CDR3 protein: CASSVRAQGGYTF; CDR3 DNA: TGTGCCAGCAGCGTACGGGCCCAGGGAGGCTACACCTTC; D gene: .; J gene: TRBJ1-2; clone size: .; V gene: TRBV7-8
CDR3 protein: CASSYGQDTEAFF; CDR3 DNA: TGCGCCAGCAGCTACGGACAGGACACTGAAGCTTTCTTT; D gene: TRBD1; J gene: TRBJ1-1; clone size: .; V gene: TRBV5-1
CDR3 protein: CASSFDRQAQSTLQYF; CDR3 DNA: TGTGCCAGCAGCTTCGATCGACAGGCCCAATCTACGTTGCAGTACTTC; D gene: .; J gene: TRBJ2-7; clone size: .; V gene: TRBV11-2
CDR3 protein: CASSDWTSDYGYTF; CDR3 DNA: TGTGCCAGCTCCGACTGGACATCCGACTATGGCTACACCTTC; D gene: .; J gene: TRBJ1-2; clone size: .; V gene: TRBV7-2
CDR3 protein: CASSYNREGTPGTF; CDR3 DNA: TGTGCCAGCAGCTATAATAGGGAAGGGACTCCGGGCACCTTC; D gene: .; J gene: TRBJ1-2; clone size: .; V gene: TRBV5-8
CDR3 protein: CASRWDRAGYTF; CDR3 DNA: TGTGCCAGCAGGTGGGACAGGGCCGGCTACACCTTC; D gene: TRBD1; J gene: TRBJ1-2; clone size: .; V gene: TRBV2
CDR3 protein: CASSLDRVSYNEQFF; CDR3 DNA: TGTGCCAGCAGCTTGGACAGGGTCTCCTACAATGAGCAGTTCTTC; D gene: .; J gene: TRBJ2-1; clone size: .; V gene: TRBV5-4
CDR3 protein: CATSRGGTGANVLTF; CDR3 DNA: TGTGCCACCAGCAGAGGCGGGACTGGGGCCAACGTCCTGACTTTC; D gene: .; J gene: TRBJ2-6; clone size: .; V gene: TRBV15
CDR3 protein: CASSRELAGVSEQFF; CDR3 DNA: TGCGCCAGCAGCCGGGAACTAGCGGGAGTAAGTGAGCAGTTCTTC; D gene: TRBD2; J gene: TRBJ2-1; clone size: .; V gene: TRBV5-1
CDR3 protein: CASTLTDRAYEQYF; CDR3 DNA: TGTGCCAGCACCCTCACGGACAGGGCGTACGAGCAGTACTTC; D gene: TRBD1; J gene: TRBJ2-7; clone size: few; V gene: TRBV2
CDR3 protein: CASSVNLRDRDTGELFF; CDR3 DNA: TGTGCCAGTAGTGTCAACCTCCGGGACAGAGACACCGGGGAGCTGTTTTTT; D gene: TRBD1; J gene: TRBJ2-2; clone size: .; V gene: TRBV19
CDR3 protein: CASSLSQGMRYGYTF; CDR3 DNA: TGTGCCAGCAGTTTATCGCAGGGTATGAGGTATGGCTACACCTTC; D gene: .; J gene: TRBJ1-2; clone size: .; V gene: TRBV27
CDR3 protein: CASSPRGTTGTEAFF; CDR3 DNA: TGTGCCAGCTCACCAAGGGGCACCACCGGCACTGAAGCTTTCTTT; D gene: .; J gene: TRBJ1-1; clone size: .; V gene: TRBV18
CDR3 protein: CASSITDSQPQHF; CDR3 DNA: TGTGCCAGCAGCATAACGGACAGTCAGCCCCAGCATTTT; D gene: .; J gene: TRBJ1-5; clone size: .; V gene: TRBV11-2
CDR3 protein: CATSDTRTTEAFF; CDR3 DNA: TGTGCCACCTCGGACACTCGGACCACTGAAGCTTTCTTT; D gene: .; J gene: TRBJ1-1; clone size: .; V gene: TRBV10-3
CDR3 protein: CASGDRGGTTNEKLFF; CDR3 DNA: TGTGCCAGCGGAGACAGGGGTGGAACAACTAATGAAAAACTGTTTTTT; D gene: TRBD1; J gene: TRBJ1-4; clone size: .; V gene: TRBV2
CDR3 protein: CASSLAGPRGAGKETQYF; CDR3 DNA: TGCGCCAGCAGCTTGGCAGGGCCCCGGGGGGCTGGGAAAGAGACCCAGTACTTC; D gene: .; J gene: TRBJ2-5; clone size: few; V gene: TRBV5-1
CDR3 protein: CAWSVRGTGRETQYF; CDR3 DNA: TGTGCCTGGAGTGTACGCGGGACAGGGCGAGAGACCCAGTACTTC; D gene: TRBD1; J gene: TRBJ2-5; clone size: .; V gene: TRBV30
CDR3 protein: CASSYRDRGRGHGYTF; CDR3 DNA: TGTGCCAGCAGTTACCGGGACAGGGGGCGCGGACATGGCTACACCTTC; D gene: TRBD1; J gene: TRBJ1-2; clone size: .; V gene: TRBV6-5
CDR3 protein: CASSNQWTVSEAFF; CDR3 DNA: TGTGCCAGTAGTAACCAATGGACAGTCTCTGAAGCTTTCTTT; D gene: .; J gene: TRBJ1-1; clone size: .; V gene: TRBV19
CDR3 protein: CSAEQVEQYF; CDR3 DNA: TGCAGTGCGGAACAGGTCGAGCAGTACTTC; D gene: .; J gene: TRBJ2-7; clone size: few; V gene: TRBV20-1
CDR3 protein: CASSQRRGLTGELFF; CDR3 DNA: TGTGCCAGCAGCCAACGACGAGGCTTGACCGGGGAGCTGTTTTTT; D gene: .; J gene: TRBJ2-2; clone size: .; V gene: TRBV3-1/TRBV3-2
CDR3 protein: CASSSTGGGTQYF; CDR3 DNA: TGTGCCAGCTCATCGACCGGGGGAGGGACCCAGTACTTC; D gene: .; J gene: TRBJ2-5; clone size: .; V gene: TRBV18
CDR3 protein: CASSDQGGNSPLHF; CDR3 DNA: TGTGCCAGCAGTGACCAGGGAGGAAATTCACCCCTCCACTTT; D gene: .; J gene: TRBJ1-6; clone size: .; V gene: TRBV6-4
CDR3 protein: CASTSGFSGNEQFF; CDR3 DNA: TGTGCCAGCACCTCCGGATTTAGCGGTAATGAGCAGTTCTTC; D gene: .; J gene: TRBJ2-1; clone size: .; V gene: TRBV28
CDR3 protein: CASSFGTGAEAFF; CDR3 DNA: TGTGCCAGCAGTTTCGGGACAGGGGCTGAAGCTTTCTTT; D gene: TRBD1; J gene: TRBJ1-1; clone size: .; V gene: TRBV12-3/TRBV12-4
CDR3 protein: CASSGLISETQYF; CDR3 DNA: TGTGCCAGCAGTGGACTGATTTCGGAGACCCAGTACTTC; D gene: .; J gene: TRBJ2-5; clone size: .; V gene: TRBV2
CDR3 protein: CASSSLAGAATDTQYF; CDR3 DNA: TGTGCCAGCAGCTCATTAGCGGGGGCCGCTACAGATACGCAGTATTTT; D gene: TRBD2; J gene: TRBJ2-3; clone size: .; V gene: TRBV7-2
CDR3 protein: CASSPQGAKNEQYF; CDR3 DNA: TGCGCCAGCAGCCCACAGGGGGCGAAGAACGAGCAGTACTTC; D gene: TRBD1; J gene: TRBJ2-7; clone size: .; V gene: TRBV5-1
CDR3 protein: CASSVGAQETQYF; CDR3 DNA: TGTGCCAGCAGCGTAGGGGCACAAGAGACCCAGTACTTC; D gene: .; J gene: TRBJ2-5; clone size: .; V gene: TRBV9
CDR3 protein: CASSSDRAETQYF; CDR3 DNA: TGTGCCAGCAGCTCGGACAGGGCGGAGACCCAGTACTTC; D gene: TRBD1; J gene: TRBJ2-5; clone size: once; V gene: TRBV7-8
CDR3 protein: CAIRQVGLLAKNIQYF; CDR3 DNA: TGTGCCATCCGCCAGGTTGGTTTACTAGCCAAAAACATTCAGTACTTC; D gene: .; J gene: TRBJ2-4; clone size: .; V gene: TRBV16
CDR3 protein: CASSQVVAVDNEQFF; CDR3 DNA: TGTGCCAGCAGCCAAGTCGTAGCGGTAGACAATGAGCAGTTCTTC; D gene: .; J gene: TRBJ2-1; clone size: .; V gene: TRBV4-2
CDR3 protein: CASSLVGGFSGNTIYF; CDR3 DNA: TGTGCCAGCAGCTTAGTAGGCGGTTTCTCTGGAAACACCATATATTTT; D gene: .; J gene: TRBJ1-3; clone size: .; V gene: TRBV7-8
CDR3 protein: CASGLDREHTDTQYF; CDR3 DNA: TGTGCTAGTGGTTTGGACAGGGAGCACACAGATACGCAGTATTTT; D gene: .; J gene: TRBJ2-3; clone size: .; V gene: TRBV12-5